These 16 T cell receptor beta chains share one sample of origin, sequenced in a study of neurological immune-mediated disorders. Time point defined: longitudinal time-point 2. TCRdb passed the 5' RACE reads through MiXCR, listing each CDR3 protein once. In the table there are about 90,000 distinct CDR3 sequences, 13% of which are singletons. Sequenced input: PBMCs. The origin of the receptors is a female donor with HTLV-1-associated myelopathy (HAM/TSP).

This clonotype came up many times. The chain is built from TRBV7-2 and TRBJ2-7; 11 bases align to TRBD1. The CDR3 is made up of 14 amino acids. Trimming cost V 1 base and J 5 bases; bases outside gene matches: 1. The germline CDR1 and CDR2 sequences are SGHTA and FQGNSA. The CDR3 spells CASSLGTGGNEQYF. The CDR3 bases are TGTGCCAGCAGCTTAGGGACAGGGGGCAACGAGCAGTACTTC.

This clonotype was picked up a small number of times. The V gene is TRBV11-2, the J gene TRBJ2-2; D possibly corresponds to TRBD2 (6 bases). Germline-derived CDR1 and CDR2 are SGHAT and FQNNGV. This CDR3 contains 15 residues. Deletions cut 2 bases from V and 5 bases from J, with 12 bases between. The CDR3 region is CASSLFREVTGELFF. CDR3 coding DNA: TGTGCCAGCAGCTTATTCAGGGAGGTAACCGGGGAGCTGTTTTTT.

CDR3 nucleotides: TGTGCCAGCTCACCAGGGACAGGGGACGAGCAGTACTTC. Translating it yields CASSPGTGDEQYF. The chain carries TRBV18 and TRBJ2-7; the match to TRBD1 covers 10 bases. After removal of 2 bases from V and 5 bases from J, the junction contained 0 bases not matched to a gene. Germline V gene data show CDR1 as KGHSH and CDR2 as LQKENI. The CDR3 has 13 residues.

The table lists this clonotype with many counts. This chain's CDR3 is CSVVSGARADTQYF. DNA for the CDR3: TGCAGCGTTGTTAGCGGGGCCCGGGCAGATACGCAGTATTTT. The J gene is TRBJ2-3, the V gene TRBV29-1; 8 nucleotides line up with TRBD2. The CDR3 totals 14 residues. CDR1 is SQVTM, CDR2 ANQGSEA, per germline. V trimming: 4 bases; J trimming: 4 bases; junction bases outside the gene matches: 7.

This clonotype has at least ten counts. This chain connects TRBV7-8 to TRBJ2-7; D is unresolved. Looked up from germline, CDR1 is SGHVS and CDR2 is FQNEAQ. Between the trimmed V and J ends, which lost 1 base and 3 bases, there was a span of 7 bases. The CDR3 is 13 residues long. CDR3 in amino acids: CASSLVGYYEQYF. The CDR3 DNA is TGTGCCAGCAGCTTAGTAGGTTACTACGAGCAGTACTTC.

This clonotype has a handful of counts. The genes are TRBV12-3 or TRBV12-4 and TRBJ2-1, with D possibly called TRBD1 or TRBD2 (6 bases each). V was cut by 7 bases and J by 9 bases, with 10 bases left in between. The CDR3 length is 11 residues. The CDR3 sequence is CASTKGGEQFF. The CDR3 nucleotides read TGTGCCAGCACCAAGGGGGGTGAGCAGTTCTTC.

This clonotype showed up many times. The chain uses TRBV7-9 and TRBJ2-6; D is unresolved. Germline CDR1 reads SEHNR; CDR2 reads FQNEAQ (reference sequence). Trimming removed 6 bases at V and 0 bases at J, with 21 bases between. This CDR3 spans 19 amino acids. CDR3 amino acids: CASRPASGAYFSGANVLTF. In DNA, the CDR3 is TGTGCCAGCAGGCCGGCATCGGGCGCCTACTTCTCTGGGGCCAACGTCCTGACTTTC.

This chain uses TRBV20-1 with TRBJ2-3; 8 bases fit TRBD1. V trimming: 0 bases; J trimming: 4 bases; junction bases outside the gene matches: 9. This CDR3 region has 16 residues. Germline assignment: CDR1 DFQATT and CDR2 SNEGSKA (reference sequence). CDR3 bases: TGCAGTGCTAGAGATTATGGGACAGGTAGTCCAGATACGCAGTATTTT. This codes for CSARDYGTGSPDTQYF.

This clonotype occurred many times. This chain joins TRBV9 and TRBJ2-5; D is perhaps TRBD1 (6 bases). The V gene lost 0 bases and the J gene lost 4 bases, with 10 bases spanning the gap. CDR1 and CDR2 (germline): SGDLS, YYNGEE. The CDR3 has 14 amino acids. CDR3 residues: CASSVAGGSETQYF. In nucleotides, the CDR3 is TGTGCCAGCAGCGTAGCTGGGGGCTCAGAGACCCAGTACTTC.

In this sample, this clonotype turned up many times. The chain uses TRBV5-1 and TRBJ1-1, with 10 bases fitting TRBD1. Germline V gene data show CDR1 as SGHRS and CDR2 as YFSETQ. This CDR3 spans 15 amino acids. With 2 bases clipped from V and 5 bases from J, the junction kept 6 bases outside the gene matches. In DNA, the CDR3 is TGCGCCAGCAGCTTCGACAGGGGGCCGAAAACTGAAGCTTTCTTT. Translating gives CASSFDRGPKTEAFF.

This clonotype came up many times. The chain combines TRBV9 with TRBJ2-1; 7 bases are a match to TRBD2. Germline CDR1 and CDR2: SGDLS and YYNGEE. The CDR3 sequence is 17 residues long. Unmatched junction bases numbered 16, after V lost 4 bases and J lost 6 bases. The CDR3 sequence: CASSPHAPSGGRNEQFF. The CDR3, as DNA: TGTGCCAGCAGCCCACATGCCCCTAGCGGCGGCCGCAATGAGCAGTTCTTC. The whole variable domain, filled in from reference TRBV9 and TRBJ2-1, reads DSGVTQTPKHLITATGQRVTLRCSPRSGDLSVYWYQQSLDQGLQFLIQYYNGEERAKGNILERFSAQQFPDLHSELNLSSLELGDSALYFCASSPHAPSGGRNEQFFGPGTRLTVL.

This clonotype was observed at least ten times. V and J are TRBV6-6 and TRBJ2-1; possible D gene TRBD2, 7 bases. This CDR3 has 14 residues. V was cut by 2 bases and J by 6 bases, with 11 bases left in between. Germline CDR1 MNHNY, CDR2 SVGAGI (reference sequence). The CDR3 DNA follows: TGTGCCAGCAGTTACGGGGGGGGCCTCAATGAGCAGTTCTTC. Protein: CASSYGGGLNEQFF.

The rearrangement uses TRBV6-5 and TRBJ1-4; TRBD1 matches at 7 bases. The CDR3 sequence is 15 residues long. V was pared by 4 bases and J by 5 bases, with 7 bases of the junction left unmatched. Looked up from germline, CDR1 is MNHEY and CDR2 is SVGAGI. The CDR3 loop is CASSSHRGANEKLFF. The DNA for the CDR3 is TGTGCCAGCAGTTCGCACAGGGGCGCGAATGAAAAACTGTTTTTT.

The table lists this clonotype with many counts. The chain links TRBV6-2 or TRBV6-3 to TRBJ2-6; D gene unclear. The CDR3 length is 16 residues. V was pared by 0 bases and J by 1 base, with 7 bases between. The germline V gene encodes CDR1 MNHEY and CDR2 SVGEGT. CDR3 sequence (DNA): TGTGCCAGCAGTTACTCGACCGGGTCTGGGGCCAACGTCCTGACTTTC. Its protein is CASSYSTGSGANVLTF.

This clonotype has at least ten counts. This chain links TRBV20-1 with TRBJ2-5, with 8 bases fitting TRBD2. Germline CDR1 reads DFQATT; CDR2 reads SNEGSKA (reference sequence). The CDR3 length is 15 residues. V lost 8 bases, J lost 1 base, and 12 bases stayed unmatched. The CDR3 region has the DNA TGCAGTCCAGACGGGGGGGCCTCCTCCCAAGAGACCCAGTACTTC. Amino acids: CSPDGGASSQETQYF.

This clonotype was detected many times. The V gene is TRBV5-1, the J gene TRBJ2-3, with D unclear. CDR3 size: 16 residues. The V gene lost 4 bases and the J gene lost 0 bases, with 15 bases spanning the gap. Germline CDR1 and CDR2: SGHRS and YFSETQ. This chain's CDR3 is CASSGDVVKSTDTQYF. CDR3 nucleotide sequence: TGCGCCAGCAGCGGTGATGTAGTCAAAAGCACAGATACGCAGTATTTT.